This TCR beta chain was recovered during a study of cytomegalovirus exposure and HLA in healthy donors. All donors participated as healthy donors of bone marrow. This PCR relied on a set of 60 Vbeta primers and 13 Jbeta primers. TCRdb's copy holds only in-frame clones and misses some; the assay was immunoSEQ multiplex PCR. The sample lists over 85,000 clones; 73% were seen once. CDR1 and CDR2 from the germline V gene are SGHVS and FQNEAQ. J gave up 3 bases and V 2 bases, and 6 bases lay outside the gene matches. This CDR3 has 15 amino acids. The receptor was isolated from a man aged 35-49 years in good health and CMV-seronegative. The rearrangement uses TRBV7-8 and TRBJ2-5; 7 bases line up with TRBD2. The sequenced material came from PBMCs. CDR3 nucleotide sequence: TGTGCCAGCAGCTTACCCCGGGACTATAAAGAGACCCAGTACTTC. Translated, it gives CASSLPRDYKETQYF.